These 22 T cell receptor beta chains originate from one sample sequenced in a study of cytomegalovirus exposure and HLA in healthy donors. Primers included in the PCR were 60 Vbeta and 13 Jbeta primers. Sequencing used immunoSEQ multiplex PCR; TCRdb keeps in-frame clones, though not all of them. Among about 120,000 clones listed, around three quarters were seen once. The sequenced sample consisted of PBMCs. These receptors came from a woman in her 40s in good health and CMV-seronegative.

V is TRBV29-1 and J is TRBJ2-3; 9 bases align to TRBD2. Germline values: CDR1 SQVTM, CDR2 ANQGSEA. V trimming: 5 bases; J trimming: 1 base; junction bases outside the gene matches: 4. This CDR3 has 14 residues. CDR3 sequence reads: CSVRPSGGTDTQYF. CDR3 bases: TGCAGCGTTCGGCCTAGCGGGGGCACAGATACGCAGTATTTT.

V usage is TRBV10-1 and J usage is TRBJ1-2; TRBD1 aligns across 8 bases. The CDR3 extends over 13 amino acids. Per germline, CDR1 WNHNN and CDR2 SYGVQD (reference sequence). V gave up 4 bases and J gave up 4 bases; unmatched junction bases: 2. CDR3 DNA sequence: TGCGCCAGCAGTGTGGACAGGGCCTATGGCTACACCTTC. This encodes CASSVDRAYGYTF.

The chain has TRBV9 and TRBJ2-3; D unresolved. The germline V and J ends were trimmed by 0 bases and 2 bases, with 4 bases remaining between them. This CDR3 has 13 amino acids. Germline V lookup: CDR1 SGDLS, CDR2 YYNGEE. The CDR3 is CASSVGPTDTQYF. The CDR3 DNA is TGTGCCAGCAGCGTAGGGCCCACAGATACGCAGTATTTT.

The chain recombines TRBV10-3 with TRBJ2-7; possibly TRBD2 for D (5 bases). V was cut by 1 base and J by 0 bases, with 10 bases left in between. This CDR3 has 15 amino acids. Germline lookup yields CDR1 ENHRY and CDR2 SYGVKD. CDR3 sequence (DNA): TGTGCCATCAGTGAGTTGGCGGGCAGCTCCTACGAGCAGTACTTC. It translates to CAISELAGSSYEQYF.

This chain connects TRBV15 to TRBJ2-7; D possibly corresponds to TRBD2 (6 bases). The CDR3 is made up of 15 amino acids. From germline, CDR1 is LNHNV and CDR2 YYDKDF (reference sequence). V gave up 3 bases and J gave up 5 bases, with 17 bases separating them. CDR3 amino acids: CATSSEKGTSDEQYF. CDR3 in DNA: TGTGCCACCAGCAGTGAGAAAGGGACTTCAGACGAGCAGTACTTC.

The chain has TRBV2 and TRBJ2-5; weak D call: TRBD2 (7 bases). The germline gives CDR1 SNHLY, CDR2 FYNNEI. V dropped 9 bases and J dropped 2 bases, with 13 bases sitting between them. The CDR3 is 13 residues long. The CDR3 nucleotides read TGTGCCAGTAGGCGGGGGCTTCAAGAGACCCAGTACTTC. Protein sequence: CASRRGLQETQYF.

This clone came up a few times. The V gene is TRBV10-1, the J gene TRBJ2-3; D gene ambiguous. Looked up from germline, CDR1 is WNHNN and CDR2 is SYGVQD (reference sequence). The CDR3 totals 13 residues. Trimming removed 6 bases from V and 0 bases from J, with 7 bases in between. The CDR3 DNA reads TGCGCCAGCAGGGCGGAGAGCACAGATACGCAGTATTTT. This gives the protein CASRAESTDTQYF.

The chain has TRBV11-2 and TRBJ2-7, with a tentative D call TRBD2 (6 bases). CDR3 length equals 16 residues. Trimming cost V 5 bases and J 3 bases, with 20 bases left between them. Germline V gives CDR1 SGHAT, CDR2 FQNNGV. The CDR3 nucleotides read TGTGCCAGCAGCCCGTACGGGAGCTCCCCCCTCTACGAGCAGTACTTC. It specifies CASSPYGSSPLYEQYF.

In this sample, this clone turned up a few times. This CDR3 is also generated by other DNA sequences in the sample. CDR3 DNA sequence: TGCAGCGCCCGGGACACCTCCTACGAGCAGTACTTC. It codes for CSARDTSYEQYF. The chain uses TRBV29-1 and TRBJ2-7, with TRBD1 as a possible D gene (6 bases). Germline CDR1 SQVTM, CDR2 ANQGSEA. V shed 7 bases and J shed 0 bases, with 10 bases lying between them. The CDR3 covers 12 residues.

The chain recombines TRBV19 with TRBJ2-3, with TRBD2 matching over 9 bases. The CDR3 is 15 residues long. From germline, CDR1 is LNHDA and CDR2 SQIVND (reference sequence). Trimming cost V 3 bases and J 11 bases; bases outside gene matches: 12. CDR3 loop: CASSIFGREGLRQYF. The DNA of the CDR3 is TGTGCCAGTAGTATTTTCGGGCGGGAGGGACTTCGGCAGTATTTT.

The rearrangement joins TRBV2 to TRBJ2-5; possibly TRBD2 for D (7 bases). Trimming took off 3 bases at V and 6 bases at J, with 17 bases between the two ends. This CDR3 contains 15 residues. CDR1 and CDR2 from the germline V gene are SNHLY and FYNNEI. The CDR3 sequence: CASSDYGGLSKTQYF. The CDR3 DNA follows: TGTGCCAGCAGTGATTACGGGGGGCTGAGTAAGACCCAGTACTTC. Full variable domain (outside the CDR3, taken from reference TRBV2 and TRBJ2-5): EPEVTQTPSHQVTQMGQEVILRCVPISNHLYFYWYRQILGQKVEFLVSFYNNEISEKSEIFDDQFSVERPDGSNFTLKIRSTKLEDSAMYFCASSDYGGLSKTQYFGPGTRLLVL.

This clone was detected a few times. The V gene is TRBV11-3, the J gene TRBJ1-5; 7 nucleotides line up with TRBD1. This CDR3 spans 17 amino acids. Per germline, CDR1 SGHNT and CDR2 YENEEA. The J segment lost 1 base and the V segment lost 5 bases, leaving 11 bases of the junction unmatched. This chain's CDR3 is CASSARRQGPSNQPQHF. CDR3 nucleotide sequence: TGTGCCAGCAGCGCCCGAAGACAGGGACCCAGCAATCAGCCCCAGCATTTT.

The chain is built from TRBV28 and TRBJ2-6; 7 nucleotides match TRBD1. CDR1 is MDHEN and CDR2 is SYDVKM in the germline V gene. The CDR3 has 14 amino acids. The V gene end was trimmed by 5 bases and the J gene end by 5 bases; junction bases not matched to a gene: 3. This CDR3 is CASSTGVWANVLTF. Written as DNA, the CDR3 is TGTGCCAGCAGTACAGGGGTTTGGGCCAACGTCCTGACTTTC.

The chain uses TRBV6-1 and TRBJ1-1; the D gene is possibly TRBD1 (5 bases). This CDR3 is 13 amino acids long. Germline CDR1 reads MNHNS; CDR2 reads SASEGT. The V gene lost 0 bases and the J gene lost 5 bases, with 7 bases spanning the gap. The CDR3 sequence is CASSEARGTEAFF. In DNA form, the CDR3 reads TGTGCCAGCAGTGAAGCCCGGGGGACTGAAGCTTTCTTT.

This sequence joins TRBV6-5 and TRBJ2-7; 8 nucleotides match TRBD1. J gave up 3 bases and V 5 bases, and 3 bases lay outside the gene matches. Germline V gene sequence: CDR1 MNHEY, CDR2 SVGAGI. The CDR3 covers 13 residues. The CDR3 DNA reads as TGTGCCAGCAGTAAGGACAGGGACTACGAGCAGTACTTC. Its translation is CASSKDRDYEQYF.

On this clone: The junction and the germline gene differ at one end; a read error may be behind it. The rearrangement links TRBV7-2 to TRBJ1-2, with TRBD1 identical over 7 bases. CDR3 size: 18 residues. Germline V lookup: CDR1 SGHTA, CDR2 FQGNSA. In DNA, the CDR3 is TGTGCCAGCAGCATAGCCGGGACAGTCGTCCCTTCTAACTATGGCTACACCTTC. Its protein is CASSIAGTVVPSNYGYTF.

In DNA form, the CDR3 reads TGCAGCGCTCAGACAGGTCAGCAGTTCTTC. Translating gives CSAQTGQQFF. V and J are TRBV29-1 and TRBJ2-1; a possible D gene is TRBD1 (6 bases). Trimming removed 7 bases from V and 11 bases from J, with 12 bases in between. This CDR3 is 10 amino acids long. From germline, CDR1 is SQVTM and CDR2 ANQGSEA.

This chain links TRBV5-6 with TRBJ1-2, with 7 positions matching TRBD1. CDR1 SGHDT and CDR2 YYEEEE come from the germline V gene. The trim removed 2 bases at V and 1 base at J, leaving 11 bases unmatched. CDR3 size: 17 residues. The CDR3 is CASSFTNYRGHNYGYTF. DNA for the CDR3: TGTGCCAGCAGCTTTACTAACTACAGGGGTCATAACTATGGCTACACCTTC.

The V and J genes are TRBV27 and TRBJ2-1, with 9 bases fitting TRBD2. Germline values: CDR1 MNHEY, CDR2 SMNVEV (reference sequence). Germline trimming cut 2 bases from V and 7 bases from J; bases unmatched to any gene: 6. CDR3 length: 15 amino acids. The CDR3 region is CASSLGGRVGNEQFF. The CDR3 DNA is TGTGCCAGCAGTTTAGGCGGGAGGGTAGGGAATGAGCAGTTCTTC.

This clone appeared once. DNA of the CDR3: TGTGCCAGCAGCTTAGTGTGGGACAGGGAGGACAATGAGCAGTTCTTC. It specifies CASSLVWDREDNEQFF. The V gene is TRBV7-9, the J gene TRBJ2-1; 9 nucleotides match TRBD1. CDR3 length equals 16 residues. The ends lost 1 base at V and 5 bases at J; junction bases unmatched: 6. CDR1 and CDR2 from the germline V gene are SEHNR and FQNEAQ (reference sequence).

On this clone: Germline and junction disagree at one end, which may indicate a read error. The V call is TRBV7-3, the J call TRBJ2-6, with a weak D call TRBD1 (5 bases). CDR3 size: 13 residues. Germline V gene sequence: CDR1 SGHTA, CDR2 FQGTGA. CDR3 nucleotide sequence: TGTGCCAGCAGCGACTCTGGGGCCAACGGCCTGACTTTC. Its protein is CASSDSGANGLTF. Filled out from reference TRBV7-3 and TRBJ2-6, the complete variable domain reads GAGVSQTPSNKVTEKGKYVELRCDPISGHTALYWYRQSLGQGPEFLIYFQGTGAADDSGLPNDRFFAVRPEGSVSTLKIQRTERGDSAVYLCASSDSGANGLTFGAGSRLTVL.

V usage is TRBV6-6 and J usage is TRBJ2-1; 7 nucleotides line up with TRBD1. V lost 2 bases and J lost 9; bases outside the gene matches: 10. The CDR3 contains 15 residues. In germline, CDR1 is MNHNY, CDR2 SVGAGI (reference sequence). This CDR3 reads CASSYESTGSGEQFF. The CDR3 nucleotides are TGTGCCAGCAGTTACGAATCGACAGGGTCGGGTGAGCAGTTCTTC.